These 19 T cell receptor beta chains were all obtained from the same sample, sequenced in a study of T cell repertoires in cytomegalovirus infection. TCRdb reprocessed the reads with MiXCR, giving one entry per CDR3 protein. Seen here are about 310,000 distinct CDR3 sequences, 9.6% observed once, and the top ten hold more than 2.5%. The sequenced sample consisted of PBMCs. All receptors derive from a human donor in good health (CMV status not recorded). Some clones in this sample may be carry-over from other donors' samples.

This clonotype was detected many times. The chain links TRBV7-2 to TRBJ2-5, with D perhaps TRBD1 (5 bases). Germline loops: CDR1 SGHTA, CDR2 FQGNSA. This CDR3 has 14 amino acids. Trimming cost V 0 bases and J 5 bases, with 10 bases left between them. In DNA, the CDR3 is TGTGCCAGCAGCTTAGCAGGGGTACGGGAGACCCAGTACTTC. It translates to CASSLAGVRETQYF.

The chain has TRBV28 and TRBJ2-5; 9 nucleotides line up with TRBD2. V was pared by 6 bases and J by 9 bases, with 20 bases of the junction left unmatched. This CDR3 contains 17 residues. Looked up from germline, CDR1 is MDHEN and CDR2 is SYDVKM. In DNA form, the CDR3 reads TGTGCCAGCAGCCCCTTGGAAGAGCGGGGGGATTACGGGGCCCAGTACTTC. It codes for CASSPLEERGDYGAQYF.

This chain uses TRBV29-1 with TRBJ2-1, with D uncertain. The CDR3 loop spans 14 amino acids. The V end was cut by 7 bases, the J end by 2 bases, with 15 bases between. Germline CDR1 reads SQVTM; CDR2 reads ANQGSEA. In nucleotides, the CDR3 is TGCAGCGCAGAAGACCAGGTGGCCTACAATGAGCAGTTCTTC. Its translation: CSAEDQVAYNEQFF.

In DNA form, the CDR3 reads TGTGCCAGTTTAAGACAGGGAACATACAATGAGCAGTTCTTC. It encodes CASLRQGTYNEQFF. This sequence joins TRBV2 and TRBJ2-1; TRBD1 matches 7 bases. J was trimmed by 4 bases and V by 9 bases; bases with no gene match: 9. The CDR3 is 14 residues long. From germline, CDR1 is SNHLY and CDR2 FYNNEI.

This clonotype was seen a few times. This chain uses TRBV20-1 with TRBJ2-7; D may match TRBD1 or TRBD2 (5 bases each). Trimming cost V 1 base and J 0 bases, with 13 bases left between them. The CDR3 totals 15 residues. CDR1 DFQATT and CDR2 SNEGSKA come from the germline V gene (reference sequence). CDR3 in DNA: TGCAGTGCTAGAGGGGCTGAGGGGAGCTCCTACGAGCAGTACGTC. Its protein product is CSARGAEGSSYEQYV.

This clonotype was found many times. V and J are TRBV7-8 and TRBJ1-6; 7 nucleotides align to TRBD1. Germline loops: CDR1 SGHVS, CDR2 FQNEAQ. V shed 5 bases and J 8 bases; nucleotides not matched to a gene: 9. The CDR3 is 15 amino acids. CDR3 sequence (DNA): TGTGCCAGCAGCCCTACCGGGGACAGAGATTCACCCCTCCACTTT. Amino acid sequence: CASSPTGDRDSPLHF.

This clonotype occurred a few times. The rearrangement joins TRBV12-3 or TRBV12-4 to TRBJ1-5; D remains unclear. Trimming took 5 bases from V and 1 from J, leaving 12 bases between them. The CDR3 sequence is 15 residues long. CDR3 region: CASSGRLGSNQPQHF. DNA for the CDR3: TGTGCCAGCAGTGGGAGACTGGGGAGCAATCAGCCCCAGCATTTT.

This clonotype appeared many times. This rearrangement joins TRBV6-1 to TRBJ2-2; 7 bases line up with TRBD2. The V and J ends lost 7 bases and 0 bases, in that order; junction bases with no gene match: 11. This CDR3 has 17 residues. Germline V gene lookup returns CDR1 MNHNS and CDR2 SASEGT. CDR3 DNA sequence: TGTGCCAGCAAGAGCGGGGCCAGACTTTCGAACACCGGGGAGCTGTTTTTT. Translation: CASKSGARLSNTGELFF.

This clonotype was counted ten times or more. V is TRBV7-9 and J is TRBJ1-2; D gene ambiguous. V was pared by 2 bases and J by 6 bases, with 7 bases between. The CDR3 totals 12 residues. Germline V gives CDR1 SEHNR, CDR2 FQNEAQ (reference sequence). CDR3 loop: CASSLPRHGYTF. The DNA for the CDR3 is TGTGCCAGCAGCTTACCCCGACATGGCTACACCTTC.

The chain employs TRBV19 and TRBJ1-1; D perhaps matches TRBD1 (5 bases). The CDR3 covers 17 residues. V gave up 5 bases and J gave up 0 bases, with 19 bases separating them. CDR1 LNHDA and CDR2 SQIVND come from the germline V gene (reference sequence). CDR3 sequence (DNA): TGTGCCAGTAGTCTGTCAGGGACCATCGAAGTGAACACTGAAGCTTTCTTT. It codes for CASSLSGTIEVNTEAFF.

Many counts were recorded for this clonotype. The rearrangement joins TRBV6-5 to TRBJ2-2, with D perhaps TRBD1 or TRBD2 (7 bases each). The V and J ends lost 6 bases and 5 bases respectively, with 16 bases between them. Germline V gene lookup returns CDR1 MNHEY and CDR2 SVGAGI. The CDR3 runs 15 residues. CDR3 in amino acids: CASRPRGGGTGELFF. In DNA form, the CDR3 reads TGTGCCAGCAGGCCCAGGGGGGGGGGGACCGGGGAGCTGTTTTTT.

V and J are TRBV29-1 and TRBJ2-5; TRBD2 might be the D (5 bases). The CDR3 covers 12 residues. Germline V lookup: CDR1 SQVTM, CDR2 ANQGSEA. CDR3: CGSRAEEETQYF. DNA for the CDR3: TGCGGATCAAGAGCGGAGGAAGAGACCCAGTACTTC.

This clonotype was observed a single time. A read error may be the cause here, since a much bigger clone is one base away. J is TRBJ2-3 and V is TRBV6-4, with 9 bases identical to TRBD2. Germline CDR1 MRHNA, CDR2 SNTAGT. The CDR3 totals 15 residues. The CDR3: CASSPLTSGTDMQYF. The DNA of the CDR3 is TGTGCCAGCAGCCCCCTGACTAGCGGCACAGATATGCAGTATTTT.

This clonotype was seen only a few times. The J gene is TRBJ2-2, the V gene TRBV20-1, with TRBD1 as a possible D gene (5 bases). Germline loops: CDR1 DFQATT, CDR2 SNEGSKA (reference sequence). Trimming took off 0 bases at V and 6 bases at J, with 17 bases between the two ends. This CDR3 spans 16 amino acids. The CDR3 region has the DNA TGCAGTGCTAGAGATCCAACAGGCCGTCTGGCCGGGGAGCTGTTTTTT. It specifies CSARDPTGRLAGELFF.

In this sample, this clonotype turned up many times. This chain links TRBV2 with TRBJ2-2; D is undetermined. CDR1 and CDR2 from the germline V gene are SNHLY and FYNNEI. The CDR3 has 12 residues. Deletions cut 10 bases from V and 7 bases from J, with 13 bases between. CDR3 sequence reads: CATGMGFGELFF. DNA of the CDR3: TGTGCCACTGGGATGGGGTTCGGGGAGCTGTTTTTT.

In this sample, this clonotype turned up many times. The chain links TRBV6-2 or TRBV6-3 to TRBJ2-6; no definite D call. The germline gives CDR1 MNHEY, CDR2 SVGEGT. The CDR3 loop spans 17 amino acids. V lost 0 bases, J lost 0 bases, and 9 bases lay in between. The CDR3 DNA sequence: TGTGCCAGCAGTTACTCCTCCTTGGTCTCTGGGGCCAACGTCCTGACTTTC. Translation gives CASSYSSLVSGANVLTF.

This clonotype was counted at least ten times. CDR3 sequence: CASSSKGQGVVYGYTF. In DNA form, the CDR3 reads TGTGCCAGCAGTTCCAAGGGACAGGGGGTAGTCTATGGCTACACCTTC. The rearrangement uses TRBV28 and TRBJ1-2, with 11 bases matching TRBD1. V shed 4 bases, J shed 4 bases, and the junction held 8 bases outside the gene matches. Germline CDR1 MDHEN, CDR2 SYDVKM. CDR3 length equals 16 residues.

The table lists this clonotype with many counts. DNA of the CDR3: TGTGCCAGCAGCTTAGAGACAGGGTTTGCTCTTCAGCCCCAGCATTTT. This encodes CASSLETGFALQPQHF. V is TRBV7-9 and J is TRBJ1-5, with 7 bases identical to TRBD1. The CDR3 sequence is 16 residues long. Germline trimming cut 1 base from V and 6 bases from J; bases unmatched to any gene: 9. Looked up from germline, CDR1 is SEHNR and CDR2 is FQNEAQ (reference sequence).

This clonotype was counted many times. The chain has TRBV7-2 and TRBJ2-7; D unclear. The ends were cut back, 1 base at V and 2 bases at J, with 9 bases in the middle. This CDR3 is 14 amino acids long. Germline values: CDR1 SGHTA, CDR2 FQGNSA. The CDR3 region is CASSLEAGPYEQYF. CDR3 bases: TGTGCCAGCAGCTTAGAGGCAGGACCCTACGAGCAGTACTTC.